This T cell receptor beta chain is drawn from a study of blood T cell repertoires in COVID-19. Across the whole study: Collection of acute and convalescent COVID-19 samples took place in the United States, Italy and Spain. In each case, the material was cDNA or gDNA derived from T cells, B-cell-depleted T cells, or PBMCs.

Authors' analysis steps: It was from reference gene primer amplification that nucleated cell counts were estimated. Sequencing used immunoSEQ multiplex PCR; TCRdb keeps in-frame clones, though not all of them. That table gives V, J and clone size, and the DNA gave D and trimming. Among approximately 290,000 clones listed, around 92% were seen once. V lost 5 bases to trimming and J lost 5 bases, with 12 bases between them. The CDR3 is 13 amino acids. Germline values: CDR1 MNHNY, CDR2 SVGAGI (reference sequence). It was during active infection that Seattle patients were enrolled and then longitudinally followed.

The receptor was derived from a woman aged 30 to 39 with COVID-19, enrolled during active disease. The chain couples TRBV6-6 to TRBJ2-5; D is possibly TRBD1 (6 bases). Specimen: peripheral blood. The CDR3 loop reads CASSPHREETQYF. Here the CDR3 DNA reads TGTGCCAGCAGTCCACACAGGGAGGAGACCCAGTACTTC.